This record covers a single TCR beta chain. Antigen unknown. Roughly 3,500 ng of total RNA went into each TCR library. The authors made each sample's cDNA in eight separate reactions. Following a re-call of the 5' RACE reads, TCRdb has one entry per CDR3 protein and lacks DNA. The clone table shows just over 300,000 distinct CDR3 sequences, with the ten largest holding about 5%. This entry comes from a study of monozygotic twins with inflammatory bowel disease. General study results and limits: The analysis yielded no support for one strong signal or clonotype associated with IBD. Using the inverse Simpson index, IBD patients had lower TCRbeta diversity than healthy co-twins.

The CDR3 totals 16 residues. The germline V gene has CDR1 MNHEY and CDR2 SMNVEV (reference sequence). The J gene is TRBJ2-1, the V gene TRBV27; TCRdb's D call of TRBD2 is untestable without DNA. Material: blood. The sequence derives from a human donor with ulcerative colitis or Crohn's disease, or a healthy co-twin of an affected twin (not recorded which). The CDR3 loop is CASSAPGLAGYNEQFF.